This is a list of T cell receptor beta chains from one sample in a study of cytomegalovirus exposure and HLA in healthy donors. The method was immunoSEQ multiplex PCR; TCRdb's version includes in-frame clones alone and lacks a portion of them. Among approximately 190,000 clones, about four fifths were seen once, and the ten largest hold less than 2%. Input material: PBMCs. The receptors come from a man in his forties in good health and CMV-seropositive. The CDR3 runs from the conserved cysteine through the conserved F or W. A D gene is named only where the DNA matches it firmly. Size is omitted from some rows. Given values are once, few, many or a class for expanded clones.

cdr3_length	j_call	d_call	v_call	clone_size	cdr3_nt	cdr3_aa
11	TRBJ2-1	NA	TRBV28	NA	TGTGCCAGCATCAAAACCGGGAGAGCGTTCTTC	CASIKTGRAFF
11	TRBJ1-1	NA	TRBV7-9	NA	TGTGCCAGCAGCTTAAGGGGATCAGCTTTCTTT	CASSLRGSAFF
14	TRBJ1-5	TRBD1	TRBV2	NA	TGTGCCAGCAGCTCCTCGACAGGGCGGCAGCCCCAGCATTTT	CASSSSTGRQPQHF
13	TRBJ2-3	NA	TRBV5-1	NA	TGCGCCAGCAGCGCGGCCCTCACAGATACGCAGTATTTT	CASSAALTDTQYF
15	TRBJ1-1	TRBD1	TRBV7-2	NA	TGTGCCAGCAGCTTACGACAGGGGGTGAACACTGAAGCTTTCTTT	CASSLRQGVNTEAFF
16	TRBJ2-7	TRBD2	TRBV9	NA	TGTGCCAGCAGCGCTTATGGGACTAGCGGGAGAGGCGAGCAGTACTTC	CASSAYGTSGRGEQYF
15	TRBJ1-1	TRBD1	TRBV7-9	NA	TGTGCCAGCAGCTATCGACAGGGCAGGGACACTGAAGCTTTCTTT	CASSYRQGRDTEAFF
13	TRBJ2-7	NA	TRBV25-1	many	TGTGCCAGCAGTGGACCAGACAGATACGAGCAGTACTTC	CASSGPDRYEQYF
15	TRBJ2-7	TRBD2	TRBV9	NA	TGTGCCAGCAGCGACGGACTAGCGCCGATCTACGAGCAGTACTTC	CASSDGLAPIYEQYF
13	TRBJ1-5	NA	TRBV13	NA	TGTGCCAGCAGCTTTGGCAGCAATCAGCCCCAGCATTTT	CASSFGSNQPQHF
15	TRBJ2-1	TRBD2	TRBV7-3	NA	TGTGCCAGCAGCTTAGCGGGGGGGGATTACAATGAGCAGTTCTTC	CASSLAGGDYNEQFF
13	TRBJ2-7	NA	TRBV28	NA	TGTGCCATCAAGGAGGAGGTCCCCTACGAGCAGTACTTC	CAIKEEVPYEQYF
14	TRBJ1-6	TRBD1	TRBV28	NA	TGTGCCAGCAGTATGGACAGGGGACGTTCACCCCTCCACTTT	CASSMDRGRSPLHF
16	TRBJ2-7	NA	TRBV7-6	NA	TGTGCCAGCAGCCCTAGGGGCACAGGGAAATCCTACGAGCAGTACTTC	CASSPRGTGKSYEQYF
12	TRBJ2-7	NA	TRBV7-9	NA	TGTTCCAGCAGCTGGAGGGCCTACGAGCAGTACTTC	CSSSWRAYEQYF
14	TRBJ1-4	NA	TRBV29-1	NA	TGCAGCGTTGACGGAGAGGGGAGGGGTGAAAAACTGTTTTTT	CSVDGEGRGEKLFF
14	TRBJ2-3	NA	TRBV11-3	few	TGTGCCAGCAGCTTAGGAGGGCTGGAAGATACGCAGTATTTT	CASSLGGLEDTQYF
14	TRBJ1-4	TRBD1	TRBV2	few	TGTGCCAGCAGAGGGACAGGGGCTAATGAAAAACTGTTTTTT	CASRGTGANEKLFF
14	TRBJ1-3	NA	TRBV27	NA	TGTGCCAGCAGTACGGGAAGGTGGGGAAACACCATATATTTT	CASSTGRWGNTIYF
15	TRBJ1-6	NA	TRBV7-3	few	TGTGCCAGCAGCCTAGGAGGGGCGATTAATTCACCCCTCCACTTT	CASSLGGAINSPLHF
14	TRBJ2-7	NA	TRBV27	NA	TGTGCCAGCAGTTTTAGCCGGAACTCCTACGAGCAGTACTTC	CASSFSRNSYEQYF
14	TRBJ1-1	NA	TRBV11-2	NA	TGTGCCAGCAGCTTAGTCCGTGGCGGGGCGGAGACTTTCTTT	CASSLVRGGAETFF
15	TRBJ1-5	TRBD1	TRBV27	NA	TGTGCCAGCAGTTGGTCGGGGACAGGGAATCAGCCCCAGCATTTT	CASSWSGTGNQPQHF
12	TRBJ2-7	NA	TRBV10-2	NA	TGCGCCAGCAGTTCCCTCTCCTACGAGCAGTACTTC	CASSSLSYEQYF
14	TRBJ1-3	NA	TRBV6-1	NA	TGTGCCAGCAGTGCAACAGGGTCTGGAAACACCATATATTTT	CASSATGSGNTIYF
13	TRBJ2-1	NA	TRBV29-1	NA	TGCAGCGTTGGACTTAACTCCTACAATGAGCAGTTCTTC	CSVGLNSYNEQFF
12	TRBJ2-1	TRBD2	TRBV30	NA	TGTGCCTGGAGTTGGGGGGGTAATGAGCAGTTCTTC	CAWSWGGNEQFF
15	TRBJ2-2	TRBD2	TRBV6-1	few	TGTGCCAGCGCCCCACTAGCGCAAAACACCGGGGAGCTGTTTTTT	CASAPLAQNTGELFF
12	TRBJ1-1	NA	TRBV25-1	NA	TGTGCCAGCAGTGATCTATTCACTGAAGCTTTCTTT	CASSDLFTEAFF
16	TRBJ1-2	TRBD1	TRBV10-3	NA	TGTGCCATCAGGGGGGACCTTGGACAGGGGAACTATGGCTACACCTTC	CAIRGDLGQGNYGYTF